This TCR beta chain was captured by sequencing in a study of regulatory T cells in long-lasting Graves disease. Background on the study: The term persistent Graves' disease signified upward of 5 years on antithyroid drugs with positive TSH receptor antibodies.

Libraries of TCR beta came from iRepertoire HTBI primers plus Arm-PCR of CDR3 regions. A single record per CDR3 protein comes from TCRdb applying MiXCR to the multiplex PCR reads. The table has a few hundred thousand distinct CDR3 sequences, about a quarter seen once. Time point denoted: persistent/refractory GD, antithyroid drugs over 5 years with positive TRAb. From PBMCs, RNA was extracted and then used to make the TCR library. Study conclusions and caveats: New patients shared 950 to 1,000 public clonotypes, fewer than the roughly 2,600 shared by persistent patients. Persistent Graves' cases showed lower TCR diversity than newly diagnosed cases. Among samples with persistent disease, TRBV28, TRBJ1-2 and TRBJ2-5 were favored.

The CDR3 is 12 amino acids. CDR1 is ENHRY, CDR2 SYGVKD, per germline. V was shortened by 2 bases and J by 7 bases, with 8 bases between the two germline ends. This clonotype was counted a few times. Its matching antigen is unknown. The clonotype comes from a female donor with Graves disease. This specimen was peripheral blood mononuclear cells (PBMCs), taken when the disease was refractory, from a patient treated with antithyroid drugs. The chain uses TRBV10-3 and TRBJ1-1; D unresolved. CDR3 loop: CAISERAVEAFF. The CDR3 coding sequence is TGTGCCATCAGTGAGAGGGCGGTTGAAGCTTTCTTT.